The source of this TCR beta chain is a study of blood T cells in healthy people across ages. Combining a sample-barcoded 5' primer with a J-beta primer mix, a second PCR ran for 7 to 11 cycles. TCRdb reprocessed the 5' RACE reads via MiXCR and lists one record per CDR3 protein. Of about 970,000 distinct CDR3 sequences in the sample, roughly 51% were seen once. The V end was cut by 4 bases, the J end by 9 bases, with 17 bases between. This CDR3 is 14 amino acids long. Germline CDR1 and CDR2: SGHRS and YFSETQ. The receptor was derived from a woman between 55 and 75 years old in good health. The sample comprised blood. The genes are TRBV5-1 and TRBJ2-1; D remains ambiguous. The chain's CDR3 is CASSQREVAGEQFF. In DNA form, the CDR3 reads TGCGCCAGCAGCCAAAGGGAAGTGGCCGGTGAGCAGTTCTTC.